The 26 T cell receptor beta chains below were found in one sample sequenced in a study of blood T cell repertoires in COVID-19. Only in-frame clones appear in the TCRdb table, and some are missing; sequencing was by immunoSEQ multiplex PCR. The repertoire consists of fewer than 250,000 clones, with 80% to 90% occurring once and the leading ten covering just over 2.5%. Sample: PBMCs or T cells enriched from blood (not recorded which). The receptors were gathered from a woman aged 25 to 39 with acute COVID-19.

The J gene is TRBJ1-2, the V gene TRBV2, with 11 bases identical to TRBD1. This CDR3 spans 15 amino acids. The J segment lost 5 bases and the V segment lost 4 bases, leaving 6 bases of the junction unmatched. Looked up from germline, CDR1 is SNHLY and CDR2 is FYNNEI. The CDR3 protein is CASSGRDRGKYGYTF. The CDR3 nucleotides read TGTGCCAGCAGTGGCCGGGACAGGGGGAAATATGGCTACACCTTC.

This clone was detected only a few times. The J gene is TRBJ1-2, the V gene TRBV18; TRBD1 is a possible D gene (6 bases). V was cut by 6 bases and J by 4 bases, with 18 bases left in between. Germline CDR1 is KGHSH and CDR2 is LQKENI. This CDR3 contains 15 residues. The CDR3: CASSNLRGGVYGYTF. DNA for the CDR3: TGTGCCAGCTCCAATCTGCGAGGGGGGGTCTATGGCTACACCTTC.

This chain connects TRBV2 to TRBJ1-2; the D gene is possibly TRBD1 (5 bases). Between the trimmed V and J ends, which lost 6 bases and 2 bases, there was a span of 16 bases. The V gene's germline CDR1 is SNHLY and CDR2 FYNNEI. The CDR3 runs to 15 residues. The CDR3 spells CASRRDLNGNYGYTF. CDR3 coding DNA: TGTGCCAGCAGGAGGGACTTAAACGGGAACTATGGCTACACCTTC.

The rearrangement uses TRBV7-8 and TRBJ1-1; D not resolved. Germline V lookup: CDR1 SGHVS, CDR2 FQNEAQ. The CDR3 loop spans 15 amino acids. Trimming cost V 5 bases and J 2 bases, with 15 bases left between them. The CDR3 region has the DNA TGTGCCAGCAGCAATCTGACACCTGGAAACACTGAAGCTTTCTTT. This sequence encodes CASSNLTPGNTEAFF.

The chain employs TRBV15 and TRBJ2-6, with D hard to call. Trimming left V 0 bases short and J 12 bases short, with 9 bases between. CDR1 LNHNV and CDR2 YYDKDF come from the germline V gene (reference sequence). The CDR3 has 13 amino acids. The CDR3 coding sequence is TGTGCCACCAGCAGAGACCCCGCAGGCGTCCTGACTTTC. It specifies CATSRDPAGVLTF.

The chain has TRBV11-2 and TRBJ1-4; D uncertain. V lost 4 bases to trimming and J lost 0 bases, with 6 bases between them. Per the germline V gene, CDR1 is SGHAT and CDR2 is FQNNGV. CDR3 length: 14 amino acids. CDR3 region: CASSSRATNEKLFF. CDR3 coding DNA: TGTGCCAGCAGCTCGAGAGCAACTAATGAAAAACTGTTTTTT.

V usage is TRBV2 and J usage is TRBJ1-5, with 9 bases identical to TRBD1. The CDR3 is 14 residues long. V was pared by 5 bases and J by 2 bases, with 1 base of the junction left unmatched. Per germline, CDR1 SNHLY and CDR2 FYNNEI. The CDR3 protein is CASSRTGGNQPQHF. The CDR3 DNA reads as TGTGCCAGCAGTCGGACAGGGGGCAATCAGCCCCAGCATTTT.

This chain connects TRBV4-3 to TRBJ1-1; no reliable D call. The germline CDR1 and CDR2 sequences are LGHNA and YSLEER. V lost 0 bases and J lost 8, with 22 bases in between. The CDR3 runs to 17 residues. CDR3 DNA sequence: TGCGCCAGCAGCCAAGAAGTGGGGATAAGGAGGGTCCAGGAAGCTTTCTTT. Encoded protein: CASSQEVGIRRVQEAFF.

The chain couples TRBV7-9 to TRBJ2-3; D gene unclear. The CDR3 extends over 14 amino acids. With 3 bases removed from V and 4 bases from J, the gap between germline ends came to 11 bases. Per germline, CDR1 SEHNR and CDR2 FQNEAQ (reference sequence). The CDR3 DNA is TGTGCCAGCAGCTTGAGCCGGTCGTCAGATACGCAGTATTTT. Protein: CASSLSRSSDTQYF.

The chain couples TRBV6-5 to TRBJ2-6; 7 positions agree with TRBD1. V gave up 11 bases and J gave up 0 bases; unmatched junction bases: 7. Looked up from germline, CDR1 is MNHEY and CDR2 is SVGAGI. There are 15 residues in the CDR3. The CDR3 DNA reads as TGTGCCTCACGGACAGGACCCTCTGGGGCCAACGTCCTGACTTTC. The encoded protein is CASRTGPSGANVLTF.

This clone has a handful of counts. V usage is TRBV2 and J usage is TRBJ1-1; D is possibly TRBD1 (6 bases). V dropped 7 bases and J dropped 1 base, with 13 bases sitting between them. Per germline, CDR1 SNHLY and CDR2 FYNNEI. The CDR3 runs to 14 residues. The DNA for the CDR3 is TGTGCCAGCATAACACAGGGAGCGAACACTGAAGCTTTCTTT. Translating gives CASITQGANTEAFF.

The genes are TRBV18 and TRBJ1-5, with D uncertain. This CDR3 is 14 amino acids long. Germline CDR1 and CDR2: KGHSH and LQKENI. The ends were cut back, 8 bases at V and 0 bases at J, with 11 bases in the middle. DNA of the CDR3: TGTGCCAGCGCGAAAACTAGTAGCAATCAGCCCCAGCATTTT. It is translated as CASAKTSSNQPQHF. Combining the CDR3 with reference TRBV18 and TRBJ1-5 gives the whole variable domain NAGVMQNPRHLVRRRGQEARLRCSPMKGHSHVYWYRQLPEEGLKFMVYLQKENIIDESGMPKERFSAEFPKEGPSILRIQQVVRGDSAAYFCASAKTSSNQPQHFGDGTRLSIL.

V usage is TRBV7-8 and J usage is TRBJ1-2; perhaps TRBD1 as D (6 bases). Germline assignment: CDR1 SGHVS and CDR2 FQNEAQ. V was cut by 1 base and J by 5 bases, with 8 bases left in between. This CDR3 spans 13 amino acids. The CDR3 DNA reads as TGTGCCAGCAGCTTAGGGGGGCAGTATGGCTACACCTTC. Translation: CASSLGGQYGYTF.

This chain joins TRBV10-3 and TRBJ1-6, with 9 nucleotides matching TRBD1. V shed 10 bases, J shed 8 bases, and the junction held 6 bases outside the gene matches. The V gene's germline CDR1 is ENHRY and CDR2 SYGVKD. This CDR3 region has 13 residues. The CDR3 spells CASSGQGYSPLHF. CDR3 bases: TGTGCCAGCTCCGGACAGGGGTATTCACCCCTCCACTTT.

J is TRBJ1-3 and V is TRBV4-1; D gene unclear. The ends were cut back, 0 bases at V and 2 bases at J, with 8 bases in the middle. CDR1 is MGHRA and CDR2 is YSYEKL in the germline V gene. The CDR3 totals 15 residues. The CDR3 nucleotides read TGCGCCAGCAGCCAAGATCTAACGCCTGGAAACACCATATATTTT. This sequence encodes CASSQDLTPGNTIYF.

The chain uses TRBV27 and TRBJ1-1, with D hard to call. This CDR3 is 11 amino acids long. Germline-derived CDR1 and CDR2 are MNHEY and SMNVEV (reference sequence). Trimming removed 8 bases from V and 1 base from J, with 5 bases in between. CDR3 coding DNA: TGTGCCAGCCGCAGGAACACTGAAGCTTTCTTT. It codes for CASRRNTEAFF.

This chain connects TRBV3-1 (or the pseudogene TRBV3-2) to TRBJ1-2; D gene uncertain. Germline CDR1 LGHDT, CDR2 YNNKEL (reference sequence). This CDR3 contains 14 residues. Trimming removed 3 bases at V and 4 bases at J, with 12 bases between. Here the CDR3 reads CASSQNPPGYGYTF. In DNA form, the CDR3 reads TGTGCCAGCAGCCAGAATCCCCCGGGCTATGGCTACACCTTC.

Here the CDR3 DNA reads TGTGCCAGCAGTCAGGCCGGAGGAGTCTATGGCTACACCTTC. It yields the protein CASSQAGGVYGYTF. The rearrangement joins TRBV6-2 or TRBV6-3 to TRBJ1-2; D is uncertain. V shed 5 bases and J shed 4 bases, with 14 bases lying between them. The CDR3 loop spans 14 amino acids. The germline gives CDR1 MNHEY, CDR2 SVGEGT.

Turning to this clone: The same CDR3 also results from other DNA sequences found in this sample. V is TRBV5-1 and J is TRBJ2-2; TRBD2 might be the D (7 bases). This CDR3 spans 15 amino acids. V was cut by 1 base and J by 6 bases, with 13 bases left in between. Germline CDR1 SGHRS, CDR2 YFSETQ. The DNA for the CDR3 is TGCGCCAGCAGCTTGTACGGGGGGCGGGCCGGGGAGCTGTTTTTT. The encoded protein is CASSLYGGRAGELFF. The whole variable domain, remainder taken from reference TRBV5-1 and TRBJ2-2, is KAGVTQTPRYLIKTRGQQVTLSCSPISGHRSVSWYQQTPGQGLQFLFEYFSETQRNKGNFPGRFSGRQFSNSRSEMNVSTLELGDSALYLCASSLYGGRAGELFFGEGSRLTVL.

The chain is built from TRBV10-3 and TRBJ1-2; D is ambiguous. Trimming took off 7 bases at V and 1 base at J, with 13 bases between the two ends. This CDR3 has 14 residues. Germline CDR1 is ENHRY and CDR2 is SYGVKD. The CDR3 DNA sequence: TGTGCCATCACTCCGGGAGTCGATAACTATGGCTACACCTTC. This codes for CAITPGVDNYGYTF.

The rearrangement uses TRBV6-5 and TRBJ1-1, with D unclear. The CDR3 is made up of 14 amino acids. In germline, CDR1 is MNHEY, CDR2 SVGAGI. V was trimmed by 7 bases and J by 1 base, leaving 13 bases between them. The CDR3 protein is CASTSPPGNTEAFF. The CDR3, as DNA: TGTGCCAGCACCTCCCCCCCCGGGAACACTGAAGCTTTCTTT.

The chain is built from TRBV7-2 and TRBJ1-2; 7 positions agree with TRBD1. CDR3 size: 13 residues. Germline CDR1 SGHTA, CDR2 FQGNSA. Trimming took 3 bases from V and 6 from J; bases not matched to a gene: 4. DNA of the CDR3: TGTGCCAGCAGCTTCAGACAGGGACATGGCTACACCTTC. Translation gives CASSFRQGHGYTF.

J is TRBJ1-1 and V is TRBV6-5, with D possibly matching TRBD1 (6 bases). This CDR3 spans 12 amino acids. Trimming shortened V by 4 bases and J by 12 bases, and 15 bases separated the two germline ends. CDR1 is MNHEY and CDR2 is SVGAGI in the germline V gene. The chain's CDR3 is CASSSGAARTFF. CDR3 bases: TGTGCCAGCAGTTCAGGGGCAGCGAGAACTTTCTTT.

V usage is TRBV6-5 and J usage is TRBJ1-1; tentative D call: TRBD1 (5 bases). The V end lost 0 bases, the J end lost 3 bases, and 11 bases lay between the germline ends. Germline CDR1 is MNHEY and CDR2 is SVGAGI. The CDR3 extends over 15 amino acids. The CDR3 here is CASSYSIDSHTEAFF. The CDR3 bases are TGTGCCAGCAGTTACTCGATTGACAGTCACACTGAAGCTTTCTTT.

The chain links TRBV7-8 to TRBJ1-5; D gene ambiguous. V was clipped by 5 bases and J by 9 bases, with 11 bases between them. The germline CDR1 and CDR2 sequences are SGHVS and FQNEAQ. This CDR3 is 12 amino acids long. The CDR3 region is CASSPLSGPQHF. CDR3 coding DNA: TGTGCCAGCAGCCCCCTGTCAGGGCCCCAGCATTTT. Filled out from reference TRBV7-8 and TRBJ1-5, the complete variable domain reads GAGVSQSPRYKVAKRGQDVALRCDPISGHVSLFWYQQALGQGPEFLTYFQNEAQLDKSGLPSDRFFAERPEGSVSTLKIQRTQQEDSAVYLCASSPLSGPQHFGDGTRLSIL.

The gene calls are TRBV21-1 and TRBJ1-3. TRBV21-1 is shown as a pseudogene. CDR3 length equals 17 residues. In DNA, the CDR3 is TGTGCCAGCAGCAAACCGCGGTCAGGGACTTGTGGAAACACCATATATTTT. It specifies CASSKPRSGTCGNTIYF.